The subject of this entry is one T cell receptor beta chain. This clone was seen a handful of times. Its antigen is currently not known. It has no much larger one-base neighbor in the sample; base qualities were not kept. The sample holds other DNA sequences that translate to the same CDR3. Libraries were made using the immunoSEQ multiplex PCR assay. For the multiplex PCR, a mixture combining 60 forward primers for TCR Vbeta segments and 13 reverse primers for TCR Jbeta segments was used. A multiplex PCR assay on genomic DNA amplified the CDR3 region of rearranged TCR beta genes. The amplified TCR beta libraries were sequenced on the Illumina HiSeq System as 87-base-pair reads. The original pipeline was this. In a later analysis, tens of millions of unique TCR beta chains were counted across the roughly 610 repertoires, and around 10 million of these chains were shared by at least two donors. To remove PCR and sequencing errors, raw reads were error-corrected and collapsed into unique sequences using a nearest-neighbor algorithm that merged closely related sequences. V, D and J gene segments were assigned by aligning CDR3 sequences to IMGT reference sequences. For a sequence to be retained, at least a six-nucleotide match to both a V gene segment and a J gene segment was required. Rearrangements were classified as productive when the CDR3 lacked stop codons and remained in frame with V and J, and all other rearrangements were classified as non-productive. Following IMGT convention, CDR3 was defined as the stretch from the second conserved V-encoded cysteine to the conserved J-encoded phenylalanine. In an earlier analysis of around 600 of the donors, sequences lacking an unambiguous match to a single V gene segment were excluded. An earlier analysis of over 450 of the donors classified V segments as functional when productive rearrangements were above 56.7% and as segregating when the standard deviation between donors was above 5%. A statistical classification framework was built to diagnose cytomegalovirus status from the catalog of TCR beta chain sequences. A later analysis assigned V and J genes by comparing TCR nucleotide sequences with IMGT/GENE-DB human TR gene sequences. Using the TCRdist pipeline, a later analysis assigned CDR3 sequences along with most-parsimonious VDJ recombination scenarios. In a later analysis, each TCR beta chain was defined by its CDR3 amino acid sequence together with its V-gene family, and reads lacking a unique V-gene family were excluded. In a later analysis, around 650 highly shared, low-generation-probability nucleotide sequences were removed to address suspected cross-contamination and a sequencing artifact. A later analysis calculated a clonal expansion index for each public chain from normalized within-repertoire ranks of inferred template counts. A later analysis computed generation probabilities with a VDJ recombination model fitted to out-of-frame rearrangements, and checked the results against IGoR. In a later analysis, TCR-TCR, TCR-HLA and TCR-CMV co-occurrence was scored with hypergeometric tests, and a repertoire-size bias correction was applied to TCR pairs. To estimate false discovery rates, a later analysis permuted the HLA or CMV assignments 20 times. In a later analysis, co-occurring TCRs were grouped using DBSCAN, with TCRdist sequence similarity added in when clustering inside HLA-allele-positive subsets. For co-occurrence clustering, repertoires with fewer than 30,000 or more than 120,000 public chains were excluded, along with roughly 5 repertoires with anomalous nucleotide sharing. The table comes from immuneACCESS by way of TCRdb, which keeps in-frame sequences with V and J called. Part of the clones is missing from these tables; in studies checked, under half for an unresolved V gene and the rest for unknown reasons. Clone size and the V and J calls come from that table; the DNA yielded D and trimming. The table for this sample lists about 130,000 clones; about three quarters of them were counted only once. The ten largest clones take up under 3% of the sample.

In total, roughly 710 healthy bone marrow donors made up the cohort. At the time of sampling, all cohort members were nominally healthy, though unrecorded immune exposures were likely present. The donor tested CMV seropositive and was one of the 289 seropositive cohort members. Each donor provided a peripheral blood sample, and peripheral blood mononuclear cells were used for TCR beta sequencing. The Qiagen DNeasy Blood Extraction Kit was used to extract genomic DNA from the blood cell samples. The CDR1 and CDR2 encoded by the germline V gene (reference sequence) are SGHNT and YYREEE. Inclusive of the bounding cysteine and phenylalanine, the CDR3 is 15 residues long. Only CDR3 DNA remains: 45 bases, in frame from the first base. V lost 4 bases and J lost 5 bases, and the count of bases not matched to a germline gene is 10. The source of the sample is a study of cytomegalovirus exposure and HLA in healthy donors (dated by TCRdb to about 2017). Background for the entire study: According to an earlier analysis of 587 of the donors, roughly 180 million T cells yielded 117 million unique TCR beta sequences and approximately 300 Gb of sequence data. A later analysis re-examined previously published TCR beta repertoires from more than 600 donors and added high-resolution HLA genotyping to investigate patterns of TCR occurrence. Of the approximately 400 genotyped donors, 65% to 90% were placed in the genetic ancestry cluster associated with self-reported Caucasian donors. In an earlier analysis of around 540 of the donors, high-throughput TCR beta sequencing was used to judge whether each TCR beta V gene segment behaved as functional or pseudogenic. All discovery cohort repertoires had been generated on a single sequencing platform. An early release that covered fewer than 800 HLA-typed donors contained 300 to 350 gigabases of sequencing data and tens of millions of unique TCR sequences. A handful of DR-DQ haplotypes were handled as single units for association and clustering because linkage in the cohort was strong. The study profiled the T cell repertoires of about 640 subjects by immunosequencing and related them to cytomegalovirus serostatus. Besides the first cohort of about 730 subjects, a separate validation cohort made up of about 120 different subjects was used. Alongside the repertoire data, information on donor age, sex, ethnicity and CMV serostatus was compiled. A later genetic analysis took genome-wide SNP genotypes for about 65% of the 666 donors and used that subset as a discovery cohort. Rather than using new phenotypic data, the later analysis identified candidate immune exposures from TCR beta sequences and from how often those sequences occurred across donors. Typing coverage differed by locus: A, B, C, DRB1 and DQB1 were typed in about 620-630 donors, DQA1 in 500 to 550, DPA1 in 600 to 610, and DPB1 in around 490. HLA typing covered class I and class II loci at four-digit resolution. To predict cytomegalovirus infection status, the study combined high-throughput TCR immunosequencing, statistical association of individual TCRs with disease status, and machine learning. The study was designed to test whether signatures of past pathogen exposure could be identified by cataloging public T cell receptors. Among about 360 genotyped donors of the cohort, an average of 235,054 unique TCR beta nucleotide sequences were sequenced per donor, around 20% of them non-productive.

Overall results and qualifications from the work: At a false discovery rate of 0.05, a later analysis linked some 18,000 TCR beta sequences to specific HLA alleles. It was suggested by the authors that the approach could potentially be generalized to other disease states and immunological phenotypes. In vitro tests confirmed that a few of the cytomegalovirus-associated TCR beta chains recognize cytomegalovirus antigens. Because counts were too low, fewer than 20 rarely observed V segments, including chromosome 9 orphons, were excluded from the earlier analysis of several hundred of the donors. In this cohort, only TCR beta chains were sequenced, and detectable features were limited by the absence of alpha or paired-chain data. When HLA alleles, especially DR and DQ, strongly co-occurred, TCR associations were difficult to assign to individual alleles. A further reported finding was that TCR beta sequences accurately predicted the HLA-A and HLA-B alleles for most subjects in the first cohort. In a later analysis, HLA-associated TCR beta chains showed more clonal expansion and lower generation probabilities than non-associated chains that were equally common. A cluster of highly shared sequence variants was judged likely to represent a technical artifact of the sequencing pipeline. The classifier was reported to diagnose cytomegalovirus status with high specificity and sensitivity in both the original cohort and the validation cohort. According to a later analysis, TCR association rates differed among HLA loci, with DRB1 alleles showing the most associated TCRs and HLA-C alleles showing the fewest. A later analysis reported that several top co-occurrence clusters appeared linked to parvovirus B19, influenza, CMV and Epstein-Barr virus. An association between a missense DCLRE1C variant and V-gene and J-gene trimming of TCR beta chains was found in a later genetic analysis and replicated in an independent cohort. While some public TCRs were present in many individuals, most TCR sequences turned up only very rarely across donors. Linkage disequilibrium might explain the correlated functional status among segregating V segments, but an unknown experimental factor could not be ruled out. HLA typing was unavailable for some donors at each locus, so association tests used only the typed subset. Roughly uniform sequencing depth across donors was assumed in presence/absence analyses, although this assumption may not hold. Most CMV-associated TCR beta chains appeared to be HLA-restricted in a later analysis, and the HLA associations seemed to be driven largely by CMV exposure. The 87-base-pair reads could not distinguish some IMGT-functional V segments, including TRBV6-2 and TRBV6-3, so those segments were excluded. In a later genetic analysis, fewer N-insertions in productive TCRs were reported among donors in an Asian-associated ancestry cluster than the 666-donor mean. Immune exposure information for the cohort was limited to CMV serostatus. The study gave a list of under 200 TCR beta chains associated with cytomegalovirus. In an earlier analysis of 587 of the donors, most TCR beta V segments were observed in productive rearrangements about 87% or about 30% of the time, broadly matching IMGT annotations.

Sequencing used PBMCs. The rearranged chain carries TRBV5-4 and TRBJ2-5, and 8 junction bases match TRBD1. The receptor was isolated from a woman between 55 and 75 years old in good health and CMV-seropositive. The sequenced DNA: TGTGCCAGCAGCCCCGGACAGGGTGTGTGGGAGACCCAGTACTTC. It is translated as CASSPGQGVWETQYF.